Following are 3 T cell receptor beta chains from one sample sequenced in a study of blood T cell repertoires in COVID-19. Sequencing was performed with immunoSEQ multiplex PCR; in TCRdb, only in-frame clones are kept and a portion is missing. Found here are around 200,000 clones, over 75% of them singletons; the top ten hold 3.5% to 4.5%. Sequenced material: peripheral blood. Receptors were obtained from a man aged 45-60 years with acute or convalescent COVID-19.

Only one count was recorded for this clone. The CDR3 loop reads CASSPGDSYNSPLHF. In nucleotides, the CDR3 is TGTGCCAGTAGTCCCGGGGACAGTTATAATTCACCCCTCCACTTT. This chain connects TRBV19 to TRBJ1-6; TRBD1 aligns across 7 bases. J was trimmed by 4 bases and V by 5 bases; bases with no gene match: 5. The CDR3 is made up of 15 amino acids. The germline V gene has CDR1 LNHDA and CDR2 SQIVND (reference sequence).

The CDR3 nucleotides are TGTGCCAGCAGCTTGCCCCGACTAGCGGGGGGCTCCTACAATGAGCAGTTCTTC. As protein: CASSLPRLAGGSYNEQFF. The J gene is TRBJ2-1, the V gene TRBV7-9; 13 bases agree with TRBD2. Germline trimming cut 3 bases from V and 0 bases from J; bases unmatched to any gene: 5. There are 18 residues in the CDR3. The germline V gene encodes CDR1 SEHNR and CDR2 FQNEAQ (reference sequence).

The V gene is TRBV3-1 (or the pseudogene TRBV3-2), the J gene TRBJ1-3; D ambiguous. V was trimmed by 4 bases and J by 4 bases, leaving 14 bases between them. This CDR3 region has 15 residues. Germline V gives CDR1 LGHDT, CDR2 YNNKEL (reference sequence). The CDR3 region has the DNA TGTGCCAGCAGCCCCTTGGAGAGGCTAGGAAACACCATATATTTT. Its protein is CASSPLERLGNTIYF.